This T cell receptor beta chain was identified during a study of blood T cell repertoires in COVID-19 (dated by TCRdb to between 2020 and 2021). Broadly, across the study: The collaborator samples originated in the United States, Italy and Spain and spanned the acute and convalescent phases of COVID-19. The material from the prospective study consisted of cDNA or gDNA derived from T cells, B-cell-depleted T cells, or PBMCs. Subjects who had been exposed to COVID-19, were actively infected with it, or had recovered from it provided the deeply sampled blood TCRbeta repertoires that made up the dataset. A freely available public database, intended as a resource for researchers studying the immune response to SARS-CoV-2, is where the repertoires were released. The samples were drawn from two sources: the first 160 participants of the ongoing ImmuneRACE study, and 950 to 1,500 subjects contributed by 6 global collaborators. Nearly every sample came with metadata listing a de-identified subject ID, COVID-19 status, age in years and sex. Where available, HLA class I and class II types were taken from metadata supplied by the sample provider and were not determined by assay-based typing. The study at large found these results: The quantity of clinical and demographic metadata differed by source and by participant and was supplied without curation.

Counted from cysteine to phenylalanine, this CDR3 has 17 amino acids. The CDR3 DNA has 51 bases and is translated from base 1. In the germline V gene, CDR1 corresponds to SGHNT and CDR2 to YENEEA. Trimming accounts for 4 bases at V and 6 bases at J, while the number of junction bases matched to no gene is 14. Regarding this clone: Its antigen is still unknown. No base-level quality is on record; no much larger clone is a single base apart.

TCRbeta CDR3 regions were amplified from genomic DNA by means of the immunoSEQ Assay, a bias-controlled multiplex PCR. Per the source publication's procedure: Nucleated cell counts per sample were estimated from amplification of reference gene primers within the assay. Sequence reads were collapsed and filtered to measure the absolute abundance of every unique TCRbeta CDR3 rearrangement. For each sample, productive Simpson clonality was calculated as the square root of Simpson's diversity index across productive rearrangements. TCRdb mirrors the immuneACCESS table, restricted to in-frame sequences. Some clones are absent from its copies; in checked studies, under half trace to an unresolved V gene, and the reason for the others is unknown. The V and J calls and clone size come from that table; D and trimming were worked out from the DNA. Recorded for this sample are about 170,000 clones; about 83% of them occurred a single time. The ten largest clones take up less than 20% of the sample.

Samples from volunteer blood donors who had recovered from COVID-19 were contributed by a second Seattle source. Each collaborating institution followed its own protocols to collect whole blood in K2EDTA tubes. Collaborator samples were shipped for TCRbeta analysis as frozen whole blood, isolated PBMCs, or DNA extracted from either sample type. Material for sequencing was peripheral blood. The sequence links TRBV11-3 to TRBJ2-1; 8 middle bases align to TRBD2. The clonotype originates from a woman between 65 and 79 years old who had recovered from COVID-19. The sequenced DNA: TGTGCCAGCAGCTGGGGGTACGCGGGAGGTTTGGGCAATGAGCAGTTCTTC. Protein translation: CASSWGYAGGLGNEQFF.